This T cell receptor beta chain comes out of a study of T cell responses to AZD1222 COVID-19 vaccine. Study-wide context: Second-dose schedules of about 4 or about 12 weeks were combined. Points from the study as a whole: Per reports, nearly half of all spike-specific TCRs target regions that are unmutated in variants.

The CDR3 extends over 18 amino acids. Trimming at V came to 6 bases and at J to 3 bases, leaving 9 bases not matched to a gene. The germline V gene encodes CDR1 MNHEY and CDR2 SMNVEV (reference sequence). To note about this clone: Its specificity is unknown.

TCRdb keeps only in-frame clones here, not all; method: immunoSEQ multiplex PCR. The table lists about 86,000 clones, more than 75% of them singletons, with around 3% in the top ten. This chain links TRBV27 with TRBJ2-4, with 15 bases aligning to TRBD2. Sequences were derived from peripheral blood, sampled on day 0 of AZD1222 vaccination. This sequence originates from an adult in good health. CDR3 bases: TGTGCCAGCAGGGGACTAGCGGGAGGCCAGGGGATCAAAAACATTCAGTACTTC. Its protein is CASRGLAGGQGIKNIQYF.